Below are 24 T cell receptor beta chains sequenced from a single sample in a study of T-cell reconstitution after alpha-beta-depleted transplantation in children. The TCRbeta library incorporated unique molecular identifiers. Each CDR3 protein is one row after TCRdb ran MiXCR on the PCR reads. The sample yields about 600,000 distinct CDR3 sequences, more than 20% seen once. The sequences come from PBMCs, mostly from graft donor cells, collected 360 days after TCRalphabeta/CD19-depleted stem cell transplant. Source of these receptors: a boy younger than two who had a stem cell transplant for acute myeloid leukemia, so the T cells may come from the graft donor.

This chain links TRBV7-2 with TRBJ2-1, with 10 bases lining up with TRBD1. Per germline, CDR1 SGHTA and CDR2 FQGNSA. The junction had 8 bases not matched to a gene; V was cut back by 5 bases and J by 4 bases. The CDR3 runs to 16 residues. DNA for the CDR3: TGTGCCAGCAGCCGCGGGACAGGGGAAGGTTACAATGAGCAGTTCTTC. Protein sequence: CASSRGTGEGYNEQFF.

This clonotype came up many times. This chain links TRBV28 with TRBJ2-5; D call uncertain. The CDR3 has 14 amino acids. V was cut by 6 bases and J by 0 bases, with 11 bases left in between. Germline V gene sequence: CDR1 MDHEN, CDR2 SYDVKM. CDR3 sequence reads: CASSRKQYQETQYF. The CDR3 DNA follows: TGTGCCAGCAGCCGAAAACAGTACCAAGAGACCCAGTACTTC.

This clonotype was counted a few times. The chain combines TRBV7-8 with TRBJ2-7; 9 bases line up with TRBD1. Per germline, CDR1 SGHVS and CDR2 FQNEAQ. The CDR3 contains 14 residues. With V trimmed by 7 bases and J by 5 bases, 9 bases remained unmatched. CDR3 protein: CASTPRTGVNEQYF. Here the CDR3 DNA reads TGTGCCAGCACCCCTAGGACAGGGGTAAACGAGCAGTACTTC.

This clonotype was counted only a few times. V usage is TRBV20-1 and J usage is TRBJ2-3; tentative D call: TRBD1 (6 bases). CDR1 DFQATT and CDR2 SNEGSKA come from the germline V gene (reference sequence). The CDR3 covers 14 residues. With 6 bases removed from V and 2 bases from J, the gap between germline ends came to 15 bases. The CDR3 is CSALKDSYTDTQYF. CDR3 coding DNA: TGCAGTGCCCTTAAGGACAGTTACACAGATACGCAGTATTTT.

This clonotype was observed at least ten times. The J gene is TRBJ2-1, the V gene TRBV4-2; TRBD2 aligns across 11 bases. CDR3 length: 16 residues. Germline values: CDR1 LGHNA, CDR2 YNFKEQ. V lost 3 bases to trimming and J lost 1 base; unmatched junction nucleotides: 2. Written as DNA, the CDR3 is TGTGCCAGCAGCCACCCTAGCGGGGGGTCCTACAATGAGCAGTTCTTC. Its protein product is CASSHPSGGSYNEQFF.

This clonotype has only a few counts. This sequence joins TRBV29-1 and TRBJ2-1, with TRBD1 matching 9 bases. The V gene's germline CDR1 is SQVTM and CDR2 ANQGSEA. This CDR3 region has 14 residues. J lost 6 bases, V lost 7 bases, and 10 bases had no gene match. For the CDR3, the DNA is TGCAGCGCTTCTATTGGGACAGGGCCCAATGAGCAGTTCTTC. It codes for CSASIGTGPNEQFF.

V usage is TRBV7-2 and J usage is TRBJ1-5; D is unresolved. This CDR3 region has 13 residues. V lost 4 bases, J lost 4 bases, and 8 bases lay in between. Germline loops: CDR1 SGHTA, CDR2 FQGNSA. CDR3 bases: TGTGCCAGCAGCTACAAAAGGAATCAGCCCCAGCATTTT. Its translation: CASSYKRNQPQHF. Full variable domain (remainder filled in from reference TRBV7-2 and TRBJ1-5): GAGVSQSPSNKVTEKGKDVELRCDPISGHTALYWYRQSLGQGLEFLIYFQGNSAPDKSGLPSDRFSAERTGGSVSTLTIQRTQQEDSAVYLCASSYKRNQPQHFGDGTRLSIL.

V is TRBV12-3 or TRBV12-4 and J is TRBJ2-1; possible D gene TRBD2, 5 bases. The CDR3 runs to 13 residues. The V and J ends lost 5 bases and 10 bases respectively, with 15 bases between them. The DNA for the CDR3 is TGTGCCAGCAGTCTCGCCTTAGCGAGGGAGCAGTTCTTC. Its protein is CASSLALAREQFF.

This clonotype has just a few counts. This sequence joins TRBV20-1 and TRBJ1-1; maybe TRBD1 (6 bases). V was clipped by 0 bases and J by 4 bases, with 12 bases between them. The CDR3 contains 14 residues. Germline V CDR1 and CDR2: DFQATT, SNEGSKA (reference sequence). CDR3 amino acids: CSAREGGVGTEAFF. The CDR3 DNA sequence: TGCAGTGCTAGAGAAGGGGGGGTGGGCACTGAAGCTTTCTTT.

Many counts were recorded for this clonotype. The chain uses TRBV7-7 and TRBJ2-5; D might be TRBD1 or TRBD2, each matching 5 bases. CDR3 length equals 13 residues. Germline V gives CDR1 SSHAT, CDR2 FNYEAQ (reference sequence). Between the trimmed V and J ends, which lost 1 base and 5 bases, there was a span of 8 bases. CDR3 in DNA: TGTGCCAGCAGCTTAGACAGGAGGGAGACCCAGTACTTC. Its protein is CASSLDRRETQYF.

The V and J genes are TRBV20-1 and TRBJ2-1; 10 bases map to TRBD2. The germline V gene has CDR1 DFQATT and CDR2 SNEGSKA (reference sequence). Germline trimming cut 3 bases from V and 6 bases from J; bases unmatched to any gene: 17. The CDR3 runs to 18 residues. The CDR3 nucleotides are TGCAGTGCTAGCTTTTTTAGCGGGGGGTCGTCAGGACGCAATGAGCAGTTCTTC. Translating gives CSASFFSGGSSGRNEQFF.

This clonotype was detected many times. V and J are TRBV10-3 and TRBJ2-2, with unresolved D. The germline V and J ends were trimmed by 7 bases and 6 bases, with 12 bases remaining between them. Germline assignment: CDR1 ENHRY and CDR2 SYGVKD. CDR3 length: 13 residues. CDR3 sequence (DNA): TGTGCCATCATGAATGATACCCCCGGGGAGCTGTTTTTT. Residues: CAIMNDTPGELFF.

The sample holds a few counts of this clonotype. The rearrangement joins TRBV20-1 to TRBJ1-2; no reliable D call. This CDR3 region has 11 residues. The V end lost 0 bases, the J end lost 5 bases, and 4 bases lay between the germline ends. The germline CDR1 and CDR2 sequences are DFQATT and SNEGSKA (reference sequence). Written as DNA, the CDR3 is TGCAGTGCTAGAGAGTTGTATGGCTACACCTTC. Translating it yields CSARELYGYTF.

J is TRBJ1-2 and V is TRBV25-1; unclear D gene. Germline CDR1 and CDR2: MGHDK and SYGVNS. V dropped 8 bases and J dropped 8 bases, with 15 bases sitting between them. This CDR3 spans 12 amino acids. For the CDR3, the DNA is TGTGCCAGCTTATATCCGACTGGCGGCTACACCTTC. This codes for CASLYPTGGYTF.

The chain couples TRBV20-1 to TRBJ2-4; weak D call: TRBD1 (5 bases). The CDR3 contains 17 residues. Trimming pared 0 bases from V and 0 bases from J, leaving 15 bases between. Germline values: CDR1 DFQATT, CDR2 SNEGSKA (reference sequence). Here the CDR3 reads CSARDTGVQLAKNIQYF. In nucleotides, the CDR3 is TGCAGTGCTAGAGATACAGGTGTACAGCTAGCCAAAAACATTCAGTACTTC.

This sequence joins TRBV11-2 and TRBJ2-1; TRBD2 aligns across 16 bases. Germline CDR1 SGHAT, CDR2 FQNNGV. After removal of 4 bases from V and 6 bases from J, the junction contained 12 bases not matched to a gene. The CDR3 loop spans 19 amino acids. CDR3 region: CASSSSGTSGGVHLNEQFF. The DNA for the CDR3 is TGTGCCAGCAGCTCCTCCGGGACTAGCGGGGGGGTTCACCTCAATGAGCAGTTCTTC. The full variable domain, its missing parts supplied by reference TRBV11-2 and TRBJ2-1, is EAGVAQSPRYKIIEKRQSVAFWCNPISGHATLYWYQQILGQGPKLLIQFQNNGVVDDSQLPKDRFSAERLKGVDSTLKIQPAKLEDSAVYLCASSSSGTSGGVHLNEQFFGPGTRLTVL.

This clonotype was detected ten times or more. Here the CDR3 reads CSAMKDRSQLYTYEQYF. In DNA form, the CDR3 reads TGCAGTGCCATGAAAGACAGGTCCCAACTATATACCTACGAGCAGTACTTC. This chain links TRBV20-1 with TRBJ2-7; possibly TRBD1 for D (6 bases). The CDR3 length is 17 residues. The ends were cut back, 6 bases at V and 2 bases at J, with 26 bases in the middle. The germline V gene encodes CDR1 DFQATT and CDR2 SNEGSKA (reference sequence).

This clonotype was seen many times. CDR3 in DNA: TGCGCCAGCAGCCAAGTAGGAACAGTCCGTCGACGCGCACTACGAGGGCAGTACGTC. Protein product: CASSQVGTVRRRALRGQYV. This chain links TRBV4-1 with TRBJ2-7; no firm D call. Germline V gene lookup returns CDR1 MGHRA and CDR2 YSYEKL. The CDR3 spans 19 residues. Trimming left V 1 base short and J 9 bases short, with 31 bases between.

This clonotype occurred a few times. J is TRBJ1-1 and V is TRBV6-5, with 7 bases that match TRBD1. With 0 bases clipped from V and 1 base from J, the junction kept 5 bases outside the gene matches. This CDR3 has 16 residues. Germline V lookup: CDR1 MNHEY, CDR2 SVGAGI. The CDR3 loop is CASSYSRTGWNTEAFF. CDR3 coding DNA: TGTGCCAGCAGTTACTCGCGGACAGGTTGGAACACTGAAGCTTTCTTT.

This clonotype occurred a few times. The CDR3 is CASSSMTLSREKLFF. CDR3 coding DNA: TGTGCCAGCTCGTCCATGACCCTCTCTAGGGAAAAACTGTTTTTT. This chain links TRBV18 with TRBJ1-4, with D hard to call. CDR1 and CDR2 from the germline V gene are KGHSH and LQKENI. The ends were cut back, 6 bases at V and 8 bases at J, with 19 bases in the middle. This CDR3 spans 15 amino acids.

This clonotype was seen at least ten times. The rearrangement joins TRBV27 to TRBJ2-6; TRBD1 or TRBD2 may be the D gene (5 bases each). The V gene lost 3 bases and the J gene lost 0 bases, with 9 bases spanning the gap. The germline gives CDR1 MNHEY, CDR2 SMNVEV (reference sequence). This CDR3 region has 16 residues. CDR3 nucleotide sequence: TGTGCCAGCAGTTTCTGGGGGAGCTCTGGGGCCAACGTCCTGACTTTC. This translates into CASSFWGSSGANVLTF.

V is TRBV7-2 and J is TRBJ2-7, with D perhaps TRBD1 or TRBD2 (5 bases each). V lost 4 bases and J 2 bases, leaving 12 bases between the germline ends. The CDR3 length is 14 residues. CDR1 SGHTA and CDR2 FQGNSA come from the germline V gene. The CDR3 here is CASSSRDGPYEQYF. The DNA of the CDR3 is TGTGCCAGCAGCTCTCGGGACGGCCCCTACGAGCAGTACTTC.

A note on this clonotype: A much larger clone lies a single base off, so this may be a read error. J is TRBJ2-7 and V is TRBV10-3; 9 nucleotides align to TRBD1. From germline, CDR1 is ENHRY and CDR2 SYGVKD. The CDR3 contains 13 residues. The chain's CDR3 is CATAPGQGGEHYV. Here the CDR3 DNA reads TGTGCCACTGCCCCGGGACAGGGAGGCGAGCATTACGTC.

The table lists this clonotype with many counts. The chain couples TRBV12-3 or TRBV12-4 to TRBJ1-3; D is ambiguous. There are 16 residues in the CDR3. Trimming removed 3 bases at V and 0 bases at J, with 12 bases between. The CDR3 protein is CASSFRAGNSGNTIYF. The CDR3 DNA sequence: TGTGCCAGCAGTTTTCGGGCGGGAAACTCTGGAAACACCATATATTTT.